The clone carrying this TCR beta chain was counted only a few times. Antigen specificity is unknown. This CDR3 has 12 amino acids. V was pared by 3 bases and J by 8 bases, with 8 bases between. CDR1 and CDR2 (germline): MDHEN, SYDVKM. Unique molecular identifiers featured in each of the TCR beta cDNA libraries. TCRdb analysed the PCR reads with MiXCR anew, one entry per CDR3 protein. This repertoire shows some 800,000 distinct CDR3 sequences, roughly 50% found once; its top ten account for approximately 4.4%. The data derive from a study of post-analysis software for immune sequencing data. On the study more broadly: Patients with relapsing-remitting, secondary progressive and progressive-relapsing multiple sclerosis courses were all represented. Study conclusions and caveats: By F measure, strong co-clustering occurred among samples prepared in the same batch. Elevated frequency relative to controls characterized roughly 5 TRBV segments in patients, TRBV5-6, TRBV5-1 and TRBV20-1 among them. Patients with multiple sclerosis recorded significantly lower normalized Chao1 diversity than controls, the study found.

The origin of this receptor is a girl aged 5 to 17 with multiple sclerosis. Sequenced material: blood. The chain has TRBV28 and TRBJ2-1; TRBD2 might be the D (5 bases). Here the CDR3 DNA reads TGTGCCAGCAGTTTGCGGGCCTATGAGCAGTTCTTC. Its translation is CASSLRAYEQFF.